This T cell receptor beta chain was obtained from a study of blood T cell repertoires in COVID-19. Study-wide context: Samples representing acute and convalescent COVID-19 were sourced from the United States, Italy and Spain. PBMCs, B-cell-depleted T cells, or T cells were the source of the cDNA or gDNA that made up the material.

Only one count was recorded for this clone. In the study's own analysis: Amplification of reference gene primers was used by the study to estimate nucleated cell counts. The repertoire was sequenced with immunoSEQ multiplex PCR; TCRdb's copy has only in-frame clones and lacks some. V and J calls and clone size are copied from that table; D and trimming were computed from the DNA. Among roughly 280,000 clones listed, approximately 83% were seen once. The sample consisted of peripheral blood. This sequence was found in a woman in her seventies with acute or convalescent COVID-19.

The CDR3 DNA reads TGCGCCAGCAGCTTGGGGCGGACAGGGGGCGCAGGGACCCAGTACTTC. Its protein product is CASSLGRTGGAGTQYF. The J gene is TRBJ2-5, the V gene TRBV5-1, with 11 bases matching TRBD1. This CDR3 has 16 residues. V was pared by 0 bases and J by 7 bases, with 8 bases of the junction left unmatched. Per the germline V gene, CDR1 is SGHRS and CDR2 is YFSETQ.